These 30 T cell receptor beta chains were sequenced from one sample in a study of OX40 agonist ivuxolimab in advanced cancers. Profiled with immunoSEQ multiplex PCR; TCRdb holds only in-frame clones, not every one. This table holds roughly 65,000 clones, around 90% found once. Source: CD4+ or CD8+ T cells sorted from blood, taken in a trial of the OX40 agonist ivuxolimab. The receptor set was obtained from an adult with an advanced solid tumor such as melanoma, head and neck, liver or kidney cancer.

This rearrangement joins TRBV5-1 to TRBJ2-1; D uncertain. With 4 bases removed from V and 3 bases from J, the gap between germline ends came to 11 bases. The CDR3 loop spans 14 amino acids. Germline V gives CDR1 SGHRS, CDR2 YFSETQ. The DNA of the CDR3 is TGCGCCAGCAGCCCTATCGGCGGCTACAATGAGCAGTTCTTC. Translation gives CASSPIGGYNEQFF.

CDR3 DNA sequence: TGTGCCAGCAGCATGGGACAATCTCGAGACATTCAGTACTTC. Its translation is CASSMGQSRDIQYF. The chain uses TRBV4-2 and TRBJ2-4; a possible D gene is TRBD1 (6 bases). The V end was cut by 5 bases, the J end by 8 bases, with 16 bases between. The length of the CDR3 is 14 residues. Germline V gene lookup returns CDR1 LGHNA and CDR2 YNFKEQ.

The chain carries TRBV2 and TRBJ1-2, with unresolved D. V shed 4 bases and J shed 5 bases, with 8 bases lying between them. This CDR3 is built from 12 residues. CDR1 and CDR2 from the germline V gene are SNHLY and FYNNEI. CDR3 protein: CASSGTSYGYTF. The CDR3 coding sequence is TGTGCCAGCAGTGGGACGAGTTATGGCTACACCTTC.

The chain recombines TRBV11-3 with TRBJ2-3; the D is unclear. The CDR3 has 12 residues. Per the germline V gene, CDR1 is SGHNT and CDR2 is YENEEA. Deletions cut 6 bases from V and 4 bases from J, with 8 bases between. The CDR3 loop is CASSSRADTQYF. The CDR3 coding sequence is TGTGCCAGCAGTTCTCGCGCAGATACGCAGTATTTT.

This chain joins TRBV6-1 and TRBJ2-5, with 7 bases lining up with TRBD2. Germline V gene lookup returns CDR1 MNHNS and CDR2 SASEGT. This CDR3 has 15 residues. The trim removed 0 bases at V and 4 bases at J, leaving 5 bases unmatched. The CDR3 sequence is CASSEAGGPRETQYF. CDR3 sequence (DNA): TGTGCCAGCAGTGAAGCGGGAGGGCCGAGAGAGACCCAGTACTTC.

The gene calls are TRBV6-1 and TRBJ1-2; D gene unclear. V dropped 2 bases and J dropped 8 bases, with 12 bases sitting between them. The V gene's germline CDR1 is MNHNS and CDR2 SASEGT. The CDR3 runs to 13 residues. As DNA, the CDR3 is TGTGCCAGCAGTGAAATGGGGATCAGGGGCTACACCTTC. Its protein is CASSEMGIRGYTF.

Written as DNA, the CDR3 is TGCGCCAGCAGTGGGGGGGGGAAAGCGGCCTTCTACGAGCAGTACTTC. Encoded protein: CASSGGGKAAFYEQYF. The V and J genes are TRBV10-1 and TRBJ2-7; 7 bases align to TRBD2. Germline lookup yields CDR1 WNHNN and CDR2 SYGVQD (reference sequence). The V and J ends lost 4 bases and 3 bases, in that order; junction bases with no gene match: 12. The CDR3 is made up of 16 amino acids.

This clone showed up just once. The V call is TRBV21-1, the J call TRBJ1-5; TRBD1 reflects the table's D call only, with no check against the DNA. TRBV21-1 is noted as a pseudogene. The CDR3 runs 21 residues. CDR3: CASSHTYPPGDRGAWDQPQHF. The CDR3 bases are TGTGCCAGCAGCCACACCTACCCGCCCGGGGACAGGGGGGCGTGGGATCAGCCCCAGCATTTT.

The CDR3 spells CASSFGGNTYNEQFF. CDR3 coding DNA: TGTGCCAGCAGCTTCGGGGGGAACACCTACAATGAGCAGTTCTTC. The J gene is TRBJ2-1, the V gene TRBV5-6; 7 bases line up with TRBD2. CDR1 is SGHDT, CDR2 YYEEEE, per germline. V shed 2 bases and J 2 bases; nucleotides not matched to a gene: 4. This CDR3 is 15 amino acids long.

J is TRBJ2-5 and V is TRBV29-1, with 11 bases that match TRBD1. This CDR3 region has 15 residues. Germline trimming cut 4 bases from V and 3 bases from J; bases unmatched to any gene: 7. The germline V gene encodes CDR1 SQVTM and CDR2 ANQGSEA. The CDR3 sequence: CSVVGDRGGEETQYF. The CDR3 DNA sequence: TGCAGCGTTGTTGGGGACAGGGGGGGGGAAGAGACCCAGTACTTC.

This chain connects TRBV4-3 to TRBJ2-3, with 10 bases that match TRBD2. In germline, CDR1 is LGHNA, CDR2 YSLEER. V shed 3 bases, J shed 3 bases, and the junction held 3 bases outside the gene matches. The CDR3 totals 15 residues. CDR3 DNA: TGCGCCAGCAGCCAGGTAGCGGGAGGAACAGATACGCAGTATTTT. Its translation: CASSQVAGGTDTQYF.

This clone was observed a single time. The chain recombines TRBV25-1 with TRBJ2-7; 7 bases are a match to TRBD2. The CDR3 runs to 11 residues. Trimming took 9 bases from V and 7 from J; bases not matched to a gene: 6. Germline CDR1 is MGHDK and CDR2 is SYGVNS. CDR3 protein: CASRVGGEQYF. The CDR3 DNA sequence: TGTGCCAGTCGGGTGGGAGGGGAGCAGTACTTC.

The chain is built from TRBV25-1 and TRBJ2-7, with 12 positions matching TRBD2. J gave up 0 bases and V 8 bases, and 2 bases lay outside the gene matches. Per the germline V gene, CDR1 is MGHDK and CDR2 is SYGVNS. The CDR3 is 14 amino acids. The CDR3 bases are TGTGCCAGCGGACTAGCGGGGCGCTCCTACGAGCAGTACTTC. Protein product: CASGLAGRSYEQYF.

A single count supports this clone. The chain employs TRBV7-3 and TRBJ2-3; 7 bases agree with TRBD2. V trimming: 4 bases; J trimming: 6 bases; junction bases outside the gene matches: 7. In germline, CDR1 is SGHTA, CDR2 FQGTGA. The CDR3 consists of 14 residues. The CDR3 sequence: CASSSKAGPDTQYF. The CDR3 DNA reads TGTGCCAGCAGCTCAAAAGCGGGGCCCGATACGCAGTATTTT.

The chain uses TRBV4-1 and TRBJ2-1; 13 positions agree with TRBD2. There are 16 residues in the CDR3. V lost 0 bases, J lost 10 bases, and 6 bases stayed unmatched. Germline V lookup: CDR1 MGHRA, CDR2 YSYEKL. CDR3 nucleotides: TGCGCCAGCAGCCAAGACCCGGGACTAGCGGGACGAGAGCAGTTCTTC. Amino acids: CASSQDPGLAGREQFF.

The J gene is TRBJ1-2, the V gene TRBV5-1; a weak D match, TRBD1 (6 bases). This CDR3 region has 15 residues. The germline gives CDR1 SGHRS, CDR2 YFSETQ. V was trimmed by 0 bases and J by 8 bases, leaving 17 bases between them. The CDR3 protein is CASSLGLSGQQGYTF. The CDR3 DNA reads TGCGCCAGCAGCTTGGGACTCTCGGGACAACAAGGCTACACCTTC.

The V and J genes are TRBV7-2 and TRBJ2-3; D gene ambiguous. The germline CDR1 and CDR2 sequences are SGHTA and FQGNSA. Trimming shortened V by 5 bases and J by 5 bases, and 11 bases separated the two germline ends. This CDR3 has 13 residues. The CDR3 region has the DNA TGTGCCAGCAGCGCCCGGGTCGGAGATACGCAGTATTTT. Its protein is CASSARVGDTQYF.

This chain connects TRBV4-3 to TRBJ2-5; maybe TRBD2 (6 bases). V lost 4 bases and J lost 5, with 20 bases in between. Germline V gene lookup returns CDR1 LGHNA and CDR2 YSLEER. This CDR3 region has 16 residues. The CDR3 sequence: CASSPWRARARETQYF. The CDR3 region has the DNA TGCGCCAGCAGCCCCTGGAGGGCCCGGGCTAGGGAGACCCAGTACTTC.

The gene calls are TRBV4-2 and TRBJ2-2, with a tentative D call TRBD2 (5 bases). Germline loops: CDR1 LGHNA, CDR2 YNFKEQ. Trimming left V 0 bases short and J 0 bases short, with 14 bases between. CDR3 size: 18 residues. The CDR3, as DNA: TGTGCCAGCAGCCAAGAGTGGGAATTGACTACGAACACCGGGGAGCTGTTTTTT. It specifies CASSQEWELTTNTGELFF.

The chain has TRBV7-2 and TRBJ2-1; the match to TRBD2 covers 12 bases. The trim removed 4 bases at V and 0 bases at J, leaving 7 bases unmatched. This CDR3 has 18 residues. Germline assignment: CDR1 SGHTA and CDR2 FQGNSA. CDR3 sequence: CASSSSSGRGSSYNEQFF. CDR3 nucleotides: TGTGCCAGCAGCTCGTCTAGCGGGAGGGGGAGCTCCTACAATGAGCAGTTCTTC.

J is TRBJ1-3 and V is TRBV18; 8 bases line up with TRBD1. Germline loops: CDR1 KGHSH, CDR2 LQKENI. Losses at the gene ends were 5 bases for V and 1 base for J; bases not matched to a gene: 10. There are 17 residues in the CDR3. CDR3 amino acids: CASSSGQALFSGNTIYF. CDR3 in DNA: TGTGCCAGCTCATCGGGACAGGCCTTATTTTCTGGAAACACCATATATTTT.

In this sample, this clone turned up once. The chain links TRBV9 to TRBJ2-3; either TRBD1 or TRBD2 may fit D (5 bases each). There are 14 residues in the CDR3. Germline V CDR1 and CDR2: SGDLS, YYNGEE. The V end was cut by 3 bases, the J end by 2 bases, with 10 bases between. CDR3 region: CASSGGMATDTQYF. The CDR3 nucleotides read TGTGCCAGCAGCGGGGGGATGGCCACAGATACGCAGTATTTT. Full variable domain (outside the CDR3, taken from reference TRBV9 and TRBJ2-3): DSGVTQTPKHLITATGQRVTLRCSPRSGDLSVYWYQQSLDQGLQFLIQYYNGEERAKGNILERFSAQQFPDLHSELNLSSLELGDSALYFCASSGGMATDTQYFGPGTRLTVL.

The V gene is TRBV21-1, the J gene TRBJ2-7. TRBV21-1 is recorded as a pseudogene. CDR3 length: 15 amino acids. The CDR3 DNA is TGTGCCAGCAGCAAAGGCCAGGACGGAACCTACGAGCAGTACTTC. As protein: CASSKGQDGTYEQYF.

The V and J genes are TRBV9 and TRBJ1-2; TRBD1 agrees at 7 bases. Germline V lookup: CDR1 SGDLS, CDR2 YYNGEE. Trimming cost V 5 bases and J 1 base; bases outside gene matches: 5. CDR3 length equals 14 residues. CDR3 in amino acids: CASRRTGDNYGYTF. CDR3 sequence (DNA): TGTGCCAGCAGGAGGACAGGAGATAACTATGGCTACACCTTC.

The chain carries TRBV2 and TRBJ2-1; 11 bases agree with TRBD2. The CDR3 is made up of 14 amino acids. In germline, CDR1 is SNHLY, CDR2 FYNNEI. Trimming at V came to 6 bases and at J to 3 bases, leaving 1 base not matched to a gene. The CDR3 nucleotides read TGTGCCAGCAGGGGGACTAGCGGCTACAATGAGCAGTTCTTC. Its protein is CASRGTSGYNEQFF.

The V gene is TRBV5-5, the J gene TRBJ1-5; TRBD1 matches at 9 bases. CDR1 is SGHKS and CDR2 is YYEKEE in the germline V gene (reference sequence). The CDR3 totals 17 residues. V lost 5 bases and J lost 1; bases outside the gene matches: 10. CDR3 protein: CASSWTGETGSNQPQHF. The CDR3 DNA sequence: TGTGCCAGCAGTTGGACAGGGGAAACGGGAAGCAATCAGCCCCAGCATTTT.

V usage is TRBV28 and J usage is TRBJ1-4; D perhaps matches TRBD1 (6 bases). The CDR3 runs to 16 residues. V was clipped by 3 bases and J by 7 bases, with 18 bases between them. Germline CDR1 reads MDHEN; CDR2 reads SYDVKM. CDR3 residues: CASSFFGGGLGEKLFF. The DNA for the CDR3 is TGTGCCAGCAGTTTTTTCGGCGGGGGGCTTGGTGAAAAACTGTTTTTT.

V gene TRBV7-2 combines with J gene TRBJ2-7, with 9 nucleotides matching TRBD2. The germline CDR1 and CDR2 sequences are SGHTA and FQGNSA. V lost 5 bases to trimming and J lost 12 bases; unmatched junction nucleotides: 20. The CDR3 contains 16 residues. CDR3 residues: CASSRGASGVAEAGYF. As DNA, the CDR3 is TGTGCCAGCAGCCGGGGGGCTAGCGGGGTCGCCGAGGCGGGGTACTTC.

This clone has just one count. This chain uses TRBV18 with TRBJ2-7; 11 positions match TRBD2. Germline V gene sequence: CDR1 KGHSH, CDR2 LQKENI. This CDR3 comprises 14 residues. The trim removed 9 bases at V and 0 bases at J, leaving 4 bases unmatched. This CDR3 is CASQTSGSSYEQYF. For the CDR3, the DNA is TGTGCCAGTCAAACTAGCGGGAGCTCCTACGAGCAGTACTTC.

This clone appeared a single time. This chain joins TRBV5-1 and TRBJ1-2; 10 bases line up with TRBD1. The germline V gene has CDR1 SGHRS and CDR2 YFSETQ. This CDR3 has 15 residues. V lost 2 bases to trimming and J lost 5 bases; unmatched junction nucleotides: 6. CDR3 sequence: CASSLRMGQGYGYTF. CDR3 coding DNA: TGCGCCAGCAGCTTAAGAATGGGACAGGGGTATGGCTACACCTTC.